This TCR beta chain is from a study of post-analysis software for immune sequencing data. Across the study: Relapsing-remitting, secondary progressive and progressive-relapsing multiple sclerosis courses were included.

This clonotype was detected a few times. The antigen is undetermined. TCR beta libraries were prepared from cDNA with unique molecular identifiers. Starting from roughly 1 to 10 million T cells, the study yielded roughly 0.5 million cDNA molecules. MiXCR, run by TCRdb on the PCR reads, gives a single entry per CDR3 protein. The sample lists around 710,000 distinct CDR3 sequences, approximately 44% occurring once. Overall study findings and caveats: A significant reduction in normalized Chao1 diversity was observed in multiple sclerosis patients versus controls. Controls had lower frequencies than patients of a few TRBV segments, which included TRBV5-6, TRBV5-1 and TRBV20-1.

Looked up from germline, CDR1 is MDHEN and CDR2 is SYDVKM. The CDR3 contains 17 residues. J gave up 2 bases and V 6 bases, and 9 bases lay outside the gene matches. This sequence joins TRBV28 and TRBJ2-6, with TRBD1 matching over 8 bases. The clonotype was recovered from a girl between 5 and 17 years old with multiple sclerosis. Sequenced material: blood. The CDR3 DNA follows: TGTGCCAGCAGCCAATCGACGACAGGGGCTGGGGCCAACGTCCTGACTTTC. As protein: CASSQSTTGAGANVLTF.